This T cell receptor beta chain was sequenced during a study of cytomegalovirus exposure and HLA in healthy donors. Germline loops: CDR1 MNHEY, CDR2 SVGAGI. CDR3 length: 14 amino acids. V was clipped by 2 bases and J by 2 bases, with 10 bases between them. The PCR employed 60 Vbeta primers together with 13 Jbeta primers. Sequencing was performed with immunoSEQ multiplex PCR; in TCRdb, only in-frame clones are kept and a portion is missing. The sample lists 170,000 or so clones, 80% occurring once. The chain couples TRBV6-5 to TRBJ2-7; D might be TRBD1 (6 bases). The material sequenced was PBMCs. The TCR originated in a boy between 5 and 17 years old in good health and CMV-seronegative. CDR3 protein: CASSYGTRAYEQYF. The CDR3 region has the DNA TGTGCCAGCAGTTACGGGACAAGGGCCTACGAGCAGTACTTC.